This T cell receptor beta chain was retrieved from a study of CD8+ T cells in alopecia areata listed by TCRdb under 2018. In terms of the full investigation: The treated patients took part in an open-label pilot trial in which moderate-to-severe alopecia areata was treated with oral tofacitinib at 5 to 10 mg twice daily. In both human patients and the C3H/HeJ mouse model, the study applied high-throughput TCRbeta sequencing to look at T cell clonal expansion in alopecia areata. TCRbeta CDR3 regions were amplified by immunoSEQ multiplex PCR with 35 Vbeta forward and 13 Jbeta reverse primers. Biopsies were taken from tofacitinib-treated patients at baseline and again at 4 and 24 weeks into treatment, and several of those patients also had a later scalp biopsy. On the human side, TCRbeta sequencing was run on scalp tissue and on sorted CD4+ and CD8+ peripheral blood T cells from healthy controls and from alopecia areata patients with either patchy or totalis/universalis disease. Scalp clonality was compared across normal scalp (n=4), patchy alopecia areata scalp (n=8), and alopecia totalis/universalis scalp (n=8). RNA came from the PAXgene miRNA kit for fixed scalp, the miRNeasy kit for PBMCs, and the RNeasy kit for mouse skin. Tofacitinib was administered for 6 to 18 months, and 6 months of follow-up off drug were then conducted to assess delayed response and recurrence. For the treated patients, the SALT score, which quantifies what percentage of scalp surface area is affected, served as the measure of disease severity.

Cut back by 4 bases and 0 bases, the V and J ends lie 7 bases apart. Including the terminal cysteine and phenylalanine, the CDR3 comprises 15 residues. Left in the record is the CDR3 DNA by itself, 45 bases read in frame from the first base. Reading the germline V gene gives CDR1 ENHRY and CDR2 SYGVKD. Study-wide findings and limitations: Compared with normal scalp, lesional scalp, particularly in alopecia totalis/universalis, had higher clonality and more expanded CD8+ clones, which suggests antigenic drive. Unlike mouse skin, where gammadelta T cells dominate, normal human skin contains resident alphabeta T cells that get sequenced too, which complicates analysis of the scalp TCR repertoire. Tofacitinib significantly decreased scalp clonality and the number of expanded CD8+ clones among the top 100 scalp clones. Compared with mice, TCR sequences shared between patients were less clear, possibly partly because of HLA diversity across the patient population. Because the treated cohort was small and had just a single nonresponder, larger studies are needed to establish links between baseline CD8+ expansion and response. Many expanded lesional clones were found to persist in scalp and blood during tofacitinib treatment, and relapse after treatment cessation may be partly explained by this persistence.

Interpreted using the paper, the time point label stands for: roughly 24 weeks on oral tofacitinib. The sample's treatment or condition, from its label and the paper: oral pan-JAK inhibitor, 5-10 mg twice daily. From alopecia areata patients, peripheral blood was collected along with lesional scalp punch biopsies. After PBMCs were isolated by density centrifugation and stained for CD3, CD4 and CD8, a FACSAria was used to sort CD4+ and CD8+ T cells. The library was generated by the immunoSEQ multiplex PCR assay. For TCR sequencing, RNA was extracted from every sample and reverse transcribed into cDNA to serve as template. SuperScript III was used for first-strand cDNA synthesis, primed with a 2:1 mix of oligo-dT and random hexamers. A synthetic immune receptor repertoire was used to assess amplification bias, and residual bias was removed computationally. In the original analysis: Raw reads were preprocessed for error removal, and CDR3 was defined according to IMGT conventions as running from the conserved cysteine to phenylalanine. To get clonality, Shannon entropy was normalized by log2 of the number of productive unique TCRs and the result was subtracted from 1. Whether each scalp clone was CD4 or CD8 was inferred by checking scalp TCRbeta sequences against the CD4 and CD8 repertoires from sorted blood. TCRdb limited this immuneACCESS table to in-frame rearrangements with V and J called. A share of clones is missing; checked studies link under half to unresolved V genes, and the rest is unexplained. Clone size and V and J calls were adopted from that table, with D and trimming inferred from the DNA. In this sample the table shows under 200,000 clones, approximately 60% of which occur a single time. The ten most abundant clones make up approximately 15% of the sample.

This clone occurred once. No antigen is known for it. No clone much larger than this one lies a single base away; base qualities are absent. Here the sequenced sample was CD4+ T cells sorted from blood, taken at week 24, from a patient treated with tofacitinib. The clonotype originates from a human donor with alopecia areata. Recombination connected TRBV10-3 to TRBJ2-6, with TRBD1 tentatively as D gene (5 bases match). The nucleotide sequence reads TGTGCCATCAGTGGACAGACCTCTGGGGCCAACGTCCTGACTTTC. It translates to CAISGQTSGANVLTF.